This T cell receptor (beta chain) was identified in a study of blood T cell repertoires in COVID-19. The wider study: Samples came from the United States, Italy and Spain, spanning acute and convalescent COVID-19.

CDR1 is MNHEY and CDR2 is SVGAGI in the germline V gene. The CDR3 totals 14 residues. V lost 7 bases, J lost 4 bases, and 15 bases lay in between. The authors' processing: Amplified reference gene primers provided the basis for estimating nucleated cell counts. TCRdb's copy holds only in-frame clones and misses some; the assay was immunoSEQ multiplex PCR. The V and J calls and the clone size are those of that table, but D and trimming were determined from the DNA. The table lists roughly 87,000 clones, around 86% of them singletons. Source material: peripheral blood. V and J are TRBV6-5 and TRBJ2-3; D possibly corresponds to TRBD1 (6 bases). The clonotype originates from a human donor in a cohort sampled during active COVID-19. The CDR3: CASTRTARADTQYF. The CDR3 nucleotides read TGTGCCAGCACTAGGACAGCTAGAGCAGATACGCAGTATTTT.